This T cell receptor beta chain was sequenced for a study of T cells in Graves' hyperthyroidism and ophthalmopathy. Study findings and constraints: In blood, most of the thyroid clonotypes expanded above 0.001 were also present.

V lost 0 bases and J lost 2; bases outside the gene matches: 2. The CDR3 consists of 16 residues. Germline CDR1 MNHEY, CDR2 SVGAGI. Newly diagnosed hyperthyroidism, duration under 2 months, in patients aged 18 to 65. Exclusion followed for patients with uncontrolled infection, other autoimmune disease, pregnancy or lactation. This clonotype was detected many times. Its cognate antigen is unknown. What was amplified from RNA transcripts were TCR beta CDR3 regions. With the HTBI primer set, the TCR CDR3 went through a first round of RT-PCR. TCRdb itself ran the multiplex PCR reads through MiXCR, one entry per CDR3 protein. The profile shows roughly 380,000 distinct CDR3 sequences, roughly 14% of them singletons.

The sequenced material came from blood. The clonotype comes from a woman aged 60-70 years with Graves' hyperthyroidism. The V gene is TRBV6-5, the J gene TRBJ2-5, with 11 nucleotides matching TRBD2. CDR3 region: CASSYSGLAGQETQYF. CDR3 nucleotide sequence: TGTGCCAGCAGTTACTCCGGACTAGCGGGTCAAGAGACCCAGTACTTC.